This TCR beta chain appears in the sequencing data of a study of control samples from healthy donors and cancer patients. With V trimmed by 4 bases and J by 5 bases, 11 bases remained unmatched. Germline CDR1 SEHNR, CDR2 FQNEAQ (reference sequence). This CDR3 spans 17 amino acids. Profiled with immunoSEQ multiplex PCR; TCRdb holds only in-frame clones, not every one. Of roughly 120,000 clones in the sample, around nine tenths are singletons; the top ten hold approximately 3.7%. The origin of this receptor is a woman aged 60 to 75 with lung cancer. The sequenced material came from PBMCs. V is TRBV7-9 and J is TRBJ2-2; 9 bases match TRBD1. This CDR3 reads CASSSPLGQGLTGELFF. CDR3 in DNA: TGTGCCAGCAGCTCACCTCTTGGACAGGGGTTAACCGGGGAGCTGTTTTTT. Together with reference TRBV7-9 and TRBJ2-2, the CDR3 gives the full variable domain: DTGVSQNPRHKITKRGQNVTFRCDPISEHNRLYWYRQTLGQGPEFLTYFQNEAQLEKSRLLSDRFSAERPKGSFSTLEIQRTEQGDSAMYLCASSSPLGQGLTGELFFGEGSRLTVL.